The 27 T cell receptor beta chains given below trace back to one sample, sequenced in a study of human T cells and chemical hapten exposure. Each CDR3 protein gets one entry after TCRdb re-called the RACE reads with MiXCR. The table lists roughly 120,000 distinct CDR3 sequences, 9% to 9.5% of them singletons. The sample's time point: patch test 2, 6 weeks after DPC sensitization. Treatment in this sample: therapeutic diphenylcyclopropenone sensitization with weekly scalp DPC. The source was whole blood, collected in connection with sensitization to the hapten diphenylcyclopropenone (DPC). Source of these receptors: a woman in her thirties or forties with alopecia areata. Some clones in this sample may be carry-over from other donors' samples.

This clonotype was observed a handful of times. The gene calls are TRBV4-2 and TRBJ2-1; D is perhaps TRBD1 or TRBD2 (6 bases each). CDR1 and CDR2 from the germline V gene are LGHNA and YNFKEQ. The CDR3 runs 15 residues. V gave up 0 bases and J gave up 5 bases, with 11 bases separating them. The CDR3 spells CASSQDRGQHNEQFF. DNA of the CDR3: TGTGCCAGCAGCCAAGATCGGGGGCAACACAATGAGCAGTTCTTC.

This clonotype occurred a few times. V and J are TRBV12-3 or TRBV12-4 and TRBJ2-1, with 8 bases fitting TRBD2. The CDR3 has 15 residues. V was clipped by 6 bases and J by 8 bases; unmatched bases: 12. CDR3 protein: CASSLLGLALDEQFF. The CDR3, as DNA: TGTGCCAGCAGCCTTCTTGGACTAGCCCTAGATGAGCAGTTCTTC.

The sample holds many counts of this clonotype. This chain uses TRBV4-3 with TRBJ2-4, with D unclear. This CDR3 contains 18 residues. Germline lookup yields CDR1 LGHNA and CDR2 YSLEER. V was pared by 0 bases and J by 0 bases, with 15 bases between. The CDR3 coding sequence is TGCGCCAGCAGCCAAGATCAGTTCTCGGTTTTAGCCAAAAACATTCAGTACTTC. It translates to CASSQDQFSVLAKNIQYF.

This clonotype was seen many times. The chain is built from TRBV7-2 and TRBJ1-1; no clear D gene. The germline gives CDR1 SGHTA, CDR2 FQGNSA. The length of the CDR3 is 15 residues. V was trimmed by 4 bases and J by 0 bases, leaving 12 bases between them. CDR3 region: CASSSTGKVNTEAFF. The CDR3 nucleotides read TGTGCCAGCAGCTCTACCGGGAAGGTGAACACTGAAGCTTTCTTT.

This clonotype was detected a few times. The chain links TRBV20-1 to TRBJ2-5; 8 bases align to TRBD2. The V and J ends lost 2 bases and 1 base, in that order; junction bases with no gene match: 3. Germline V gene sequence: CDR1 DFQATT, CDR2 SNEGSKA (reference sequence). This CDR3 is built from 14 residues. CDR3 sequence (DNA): TGCAGTGCTAGAAGAGCGGGGGCCCAAGAGACCCAGTACTTC. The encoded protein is CSARRAGAQETQYF.

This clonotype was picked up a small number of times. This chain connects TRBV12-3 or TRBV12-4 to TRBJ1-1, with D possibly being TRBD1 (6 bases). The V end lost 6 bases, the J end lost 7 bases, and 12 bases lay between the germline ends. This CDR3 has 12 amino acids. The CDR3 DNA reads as TGTGCCAGCAGACGACAGGCATATGAAGCTTTCTTT. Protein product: CASRRQAYEAFF.

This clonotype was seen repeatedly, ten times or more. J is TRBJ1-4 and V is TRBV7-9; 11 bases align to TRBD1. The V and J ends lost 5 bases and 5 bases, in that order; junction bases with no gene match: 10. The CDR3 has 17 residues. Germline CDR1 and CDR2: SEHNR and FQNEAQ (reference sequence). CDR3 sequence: CASSPRTGGAGNEKLFF. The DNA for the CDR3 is TGTGCCAGCAGCCCCCGGACAGGGGGCGCCGGGAATGAAAAACTGTTTTTT.

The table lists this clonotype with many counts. The CDR3 nucleotides read TGTGCCAGCAGCTTAGCGGGCTGGGGGGATCCTACAGATACGCAGTATTTT. This codes for CASSLAGWGDPTDTQYF. This chain uses TRBV7-9 with TRBJ2-3, with TRBD2 as a possible D gene (6 bases). Trimming took off 0 bases at V and 3 bases at J, with 16 bases between the two ends. This CDR3 has 17 residues. CDR1 is SEHNR and CDR2 is FQNEAQ in the germline V gene (reference sequence).

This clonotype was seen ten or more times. CDR3 sequence (DNA): TGTGCCAGCAGCTTAGCTGACGGAAGAGCTTTCTTT. Translating it yields CASSLADGRAFF. The chain joins TRBV7-9 to TRBJ1-1; no clear D. Germline V gives CDR1 SEHNR, CDR2 FQNEAQ (reference sequence). Trimming left V 0 bases short and J 10 bases short, with 9 bases between. This CDR3 is built from 12 residues. Full variable domain (missing parts from reference TRBV7-9 and TRBJ1-1): DTGVSQNPRHKITKRGQNVTFRCDPISEHNRLYWYRQTLGQGPEFLTYFQNEAQLEKSRLLSDRFSAERPKGSFSTLEIQRTEQGDSAMYLCASSLADGRAFFGQGTRLTVV.

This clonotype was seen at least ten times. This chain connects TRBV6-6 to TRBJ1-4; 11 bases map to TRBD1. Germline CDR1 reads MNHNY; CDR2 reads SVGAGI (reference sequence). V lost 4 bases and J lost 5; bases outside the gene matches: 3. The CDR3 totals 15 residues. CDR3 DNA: TGTGCCAGCAGTTTCGGACAGGGGGCAAATGAAAAACTGTTTTTT. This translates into CASSFGQGANEKLFF.

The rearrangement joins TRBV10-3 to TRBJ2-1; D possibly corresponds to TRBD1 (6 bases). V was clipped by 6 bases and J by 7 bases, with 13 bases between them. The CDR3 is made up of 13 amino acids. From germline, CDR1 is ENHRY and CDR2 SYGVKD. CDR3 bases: TGTGCCATCAGAACAAATACAGGGAATGAGCAGTTCTTC. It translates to CAIRTNTGNEQFF.

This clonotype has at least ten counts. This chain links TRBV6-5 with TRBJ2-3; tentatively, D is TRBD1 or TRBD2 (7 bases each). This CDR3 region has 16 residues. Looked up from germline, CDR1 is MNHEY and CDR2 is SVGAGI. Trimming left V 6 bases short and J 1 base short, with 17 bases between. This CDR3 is CASSPTGAGGTDTQYF. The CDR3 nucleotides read TGTGCCAGCAGCCCTACAGGGGCGGGGGGCACAGATACGCAGTATTTT.

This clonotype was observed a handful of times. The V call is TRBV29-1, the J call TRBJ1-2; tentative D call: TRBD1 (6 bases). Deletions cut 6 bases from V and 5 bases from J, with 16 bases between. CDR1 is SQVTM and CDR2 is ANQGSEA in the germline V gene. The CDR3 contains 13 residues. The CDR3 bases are TGCAGCGTGCAGCGGGACACCTTTTATGGCTACACCTTC. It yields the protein CSVQRDTFYGYTF.

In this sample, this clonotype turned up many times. The CDR3 DNA follows: TGTGCCAGCAGTGACCGACAGGGGAACAATCAGCCCCAGCATTTT. It translates to CASSDRQGNNQPQHF. The chain links TRBV19 to TRBJ1-5; 8 bases are a match to TRBD1. Germline-derived CDR1 and CDR2 are LNHDA and SQIVND (reference sequence). J was trimmed by 3 bases and V by 9 bases; bases with no gene match: 10. This CDR3 spans 15 amino acids.

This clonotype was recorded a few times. The CDR3 loop is CASSLEAGAPTGELFF. CDR3 bases: TGTGCCAGCAGCTTAGAAGCGGGGGCCCCCACCGGGGAGCTGTTTTTT. V usage is TRBV7-6 and J usage is TRBJ2-2; TRBD2 matches at 8 bases. The ends lost 1 base at V and 4 bases at J; junction bases unmatched: 5. CDR3 size: 16 residues. Germline lookup yields CDR1 SGHVS and CDR2 FNYEAQ. Full variable domain (missing parts from reference TRBV7-6 and TRBJ2-2): GAGVSQSPRYKVTKRGQDVALRCDPISGHVSLYWYRQALGQGPEFLTYFNYEAQQDKSGLPNDRFSAERPEGSISTLTIQRTEQRDSAMYRCASSLEAGAPTGELFFGEGSRLTVL.

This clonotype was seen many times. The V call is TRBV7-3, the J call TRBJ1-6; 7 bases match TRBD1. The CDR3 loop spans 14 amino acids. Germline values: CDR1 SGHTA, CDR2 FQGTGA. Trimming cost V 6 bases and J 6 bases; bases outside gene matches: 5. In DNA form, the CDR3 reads TGTGCCAGCAGTTCCGGGACAGTTAATTCACCCCTCCACTTT. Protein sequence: CASSSGTVNSPLHF.

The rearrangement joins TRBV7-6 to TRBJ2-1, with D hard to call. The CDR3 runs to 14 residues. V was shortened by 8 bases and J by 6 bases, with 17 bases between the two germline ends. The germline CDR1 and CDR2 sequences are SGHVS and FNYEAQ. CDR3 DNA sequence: TGTGCCAGCGGCGCGAGACCCGGACGCAATGAGCAGTTCTTC. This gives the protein CASGARPGRNEQFF.

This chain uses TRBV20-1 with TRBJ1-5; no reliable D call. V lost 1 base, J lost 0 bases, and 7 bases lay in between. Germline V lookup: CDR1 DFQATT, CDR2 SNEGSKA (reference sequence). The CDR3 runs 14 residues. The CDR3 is CSARADLSNQPQHF. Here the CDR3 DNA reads TGCAGTGCTAGAGCGGACCTTAGCAATCAGCCCCAGCATTTT.

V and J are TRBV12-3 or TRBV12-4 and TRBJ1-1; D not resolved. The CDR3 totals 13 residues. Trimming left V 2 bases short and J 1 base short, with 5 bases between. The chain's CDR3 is CASSLSRNTEAFF. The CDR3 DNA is TGTGCCAGCAGTTTATCCCGGAACACTGAAGCTTTCTTT.

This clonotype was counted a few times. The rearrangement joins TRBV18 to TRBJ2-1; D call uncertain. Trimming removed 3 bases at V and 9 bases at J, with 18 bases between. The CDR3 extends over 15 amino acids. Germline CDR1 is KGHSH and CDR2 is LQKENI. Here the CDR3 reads CASSPPSLLVFEQFF. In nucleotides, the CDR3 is TGTGCCAGCTCACCGCCCTCCCTCCTGGTCTTTGAGCAGTTCTTC. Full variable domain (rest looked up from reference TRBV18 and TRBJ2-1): NAGVMQNPRHLVRRRGQEARLRCSPMKGHSHVYWYRQLPEEGLKFMVYLQKENIIDESGMPKERFSAEFPKEGPSILRIQQVVRGDSAAYFCASSPPSLLVFEQFFGPGTRLTVL.

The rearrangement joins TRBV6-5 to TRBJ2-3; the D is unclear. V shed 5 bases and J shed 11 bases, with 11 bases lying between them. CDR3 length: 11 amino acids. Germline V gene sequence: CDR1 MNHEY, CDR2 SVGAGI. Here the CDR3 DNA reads TGTGCCAGCAGTGTGGGTGTTTTGCAGTATTTT. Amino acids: CASSVGVLQYF.

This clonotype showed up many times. The CDR3 reads CASSLEADSTDTQYF. The CDR3 DNA reads TGTGCCAGCAGTTTAGAAGCTGACAGCACAGATACGCAGTATTTT. This chain uses TRBV28 with TRBJ2-3; D gene ambiguous. V lost 2 bases and J lost 0, with 9 bases in between. The CDR3 covers 15 residues. Germline CDR1 MDHEN, CDR2 SYDVKM.

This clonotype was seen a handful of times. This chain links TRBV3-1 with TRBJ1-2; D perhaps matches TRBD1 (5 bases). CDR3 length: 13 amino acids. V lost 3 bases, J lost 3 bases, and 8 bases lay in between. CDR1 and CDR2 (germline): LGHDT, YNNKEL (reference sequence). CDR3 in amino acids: CASSHGGYYGYTF. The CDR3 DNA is TGTGCCAGCAGCCATGGGGGTTACTATGGCTACACCTTC.

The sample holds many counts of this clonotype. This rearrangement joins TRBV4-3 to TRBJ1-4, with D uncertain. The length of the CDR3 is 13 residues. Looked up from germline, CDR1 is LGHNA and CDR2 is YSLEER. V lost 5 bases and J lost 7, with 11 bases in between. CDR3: CASSGTYSEKLFF. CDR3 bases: TGCGCCAGCAGCGGAACCTATAGTGAAAAACTGTTTTTT.

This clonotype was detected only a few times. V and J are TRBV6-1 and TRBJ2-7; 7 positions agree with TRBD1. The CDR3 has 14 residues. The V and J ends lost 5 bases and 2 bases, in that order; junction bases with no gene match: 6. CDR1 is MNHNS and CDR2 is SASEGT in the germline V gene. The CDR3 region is CASSSQGSAYEQYF. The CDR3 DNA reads TGTGCCAGCAGTTCACAGGGGTCCGCCTACGAGCAGTACTTC.

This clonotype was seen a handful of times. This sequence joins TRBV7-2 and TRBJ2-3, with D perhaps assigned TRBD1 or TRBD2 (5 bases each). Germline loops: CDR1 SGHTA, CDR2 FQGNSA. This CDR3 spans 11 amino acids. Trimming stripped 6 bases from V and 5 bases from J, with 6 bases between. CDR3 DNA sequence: TGTGCCAGCAGGGGGGTAGATACGCAGTATTTT. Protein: CASRGVDTQYF.

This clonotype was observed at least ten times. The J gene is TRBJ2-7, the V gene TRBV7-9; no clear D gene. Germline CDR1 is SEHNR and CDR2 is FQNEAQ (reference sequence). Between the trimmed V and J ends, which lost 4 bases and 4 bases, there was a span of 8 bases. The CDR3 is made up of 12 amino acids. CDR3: CASSSAEYEQYF. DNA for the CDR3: TGTGCCAGCAGCTCGGCAGAGTACGAGCAGTACTTC.